The clone carrying this T cell receptor beta chain came up a few times. Its specificity is not known. The entry originates in a study of T cells after yellow fever vaccination. Across the whole study: Libraries from low-cell-number fractions were prepared with the SMART-Seq v4 Ultra Low Input RNA kit.

TCRdb re-analysed the 5' RACE reads in MiXCR, keeping a single row per CDR3 protein. The repertoire holds approximately 550,000 distinct CDR3 sequences, with about 14% as singletons. CDR3 length equals 13 residues. Germline CDR1 is DFQATT and CDR2 is SNEGSKA (reference sequence). The ends lost 3 bases at V and 5 bases at J; junction bases unmatched: 6. Broader study findings: One caveat is that FACS-sorted repertoires could contain abundant clonotypes contaminating from the bulk population. Reappearing after the booster were most of the clones from primary vaccination (about 95% CD4, approximately 86% CD8).

The material was PBMCs, obtained on the day of the yellow fever booster vaccination. The chain links TRBV20-1 to TRBJ2-5; 7 bases map to TRBD2. This TCR was sampled from a man aged 30-40 years who received the YFV17D yellow fever vaccine. The CDR3 spells CSARGLNGETQYF. The CDR3 DNA is TGCAGTGCTAGGGGACTAAACGGGGAGACCCAGTACTTC.